These 19 T cell receptor beta chains share one sample of origin, sequenced in a study of CD8 T cells in Susac syndrome. An input of roughly 0.5 to 1 ug of RNA was subjected to reverse transcription using random hexamers. TCRdb passed the immunoSEQ multiplex PCR reads through MiXCR, listing each CDR3 protein once. The data show roughly 80,000 distinct CDR3 sequences, around 94% seen once. Sample: CD8+ T cells from PBMCs. The receptors were gathered from a human donor in good health.

The V and J genes are TRBV4-1 and TRBJ2-1; 8 bases map to TRBD2. The CDR3 contains 15 residues. Germline values: CDR1 MGHRA, CDR2 YSYEKL. V lost 2 bases and J lost 6; bases outside the gene matches: 6. Here the CDR3 DNA reads TGCGCCAGCAGCCAACTAGCGGGTGGGCTCAATGAGCAGTTCTTC. Its translation is CASSQLAGGLNEQFF.

This clonotype was picked up one time. This chain connects TRBV29-1 to TRBJ1-2; 11 nucleotides match TRBD1. This CDR3 region has 14 residues. Losses at the gene ends were 3 bases for V and 3 bases for J; bases not matched to a gene: 3. The germline CDR1 and CDR2 sequences are SQVTM and ANQGSEA. This CDR3 is CSVEWDRGDYGYTF. For the CDR3, the DNA is TGCAGCGTTGAGTGGGACAGGGGGGACTATGGCTACACCTTC.

The rearrangement links TRBV12-3 or TRBV12-4 to TRBJ1-5; no definite D call. Between the trimmed V and J ends, which lost 3 bases and 4 bases, there was a span of 7 bases. The CDR3 is 13 residues long. CDR3 nucleotide sequence: TGTGCCAGCAGTTTCGCGAGTAATCAGCCCCAGCATTTT. Residues: CASSFASNQPQHF.

The V and J genes are TRBV4-1 and TRBJ1-1; D is unresolved. This CDR3 contains 14 residues. Germline assignment: CDR1 MGHRA and CDR2 YSYEKL. V was pared by 1 base and J by 3 bases, with 9 bases between. In DNA, the CDR3 is TGCGCCAGCAGCCAAGTCGGGTTGGACACTGAAGCTTTCTTT. Translation gives CASSQVGLDTEAFF.

This chain links TRBV5-6 with TRBJ1-2; D unclear. V lost 2 bases, J lost 7 bases, and 12 bases lay in between. The CDR3 extends over 13 amino acids. Germline V lookup: CDR1 SGHDT, CDR2 YYEEEE. CDR3 amino acids: CASSFFAKFGYTF. Here the CDR3 DNA reads TGTGCCAGCAGCTTCTTTGCGAAGTTTGGCTACACCTTC.

V is TRBV19 and J is TRBJ2-7; TRBD1 matches 10 bases. The V and J ends lost 6 bases and 2 bases, in that order; junction bases with no gene match: 7. Germline CDR1 reads LNHDA; CDR2 reads SQIVND (reference sequence). This CDR3 is built from 15 residues. Written as DNA, the CDR3 is TGTGCCAGTAGCCACCGGGACAGGGGTCCCTACGAGCAGTACTTC. This gives the protein CASSHRDRGPYEQYF.

The CDR3 reads CSVEPGQSPTWDEQFF. DNA of the CDR3: TGCAGCGTTGAGCCGGGACAATCCCCAACTTGGGATGAGCAGTTCTTC. This chain links TRBV29-1 with TRBJ2-1; TRBD1 is a possible D gene (6 bases). V was cut by 3 bases and J by 8 bases, with 23 bases left in between. Germline V gene lookup returns CDR1 SQVTM and CDR2 ANQGSEA. The CDR3 length is 16 residues.

The chain recombines TRBV4-1 with TRBJ2-1; unclear D gene. This CDR3 spans 13 amino acids. Germline CDR1 reads MGHRA; CDR2 reads YSYEKL. V was pared by 1 base and J by 4 bases, with 5 bases between. CDR3 protein: CASSQARYNEQFF. In nucleotides, the CDR3 is TGCGCCAGCAGCCAAGCACGTTACAATGAGCAGTTCTTC.

The chain carries TRBV4-3 and TRBJ1-6; D possibly corresponds to TRBD1 (5 bases). CDR3 length equals 16 residues. Trimming removed 4 bases at V and 7 bases at J, with 17 bases between. Germline V lookup: CDR1 LGHNA, CDR2 YSLEER. The CDR3 loop reads CASSPRGRDTNSPLHF. DNA of the CDR3: TGCGCCAGCAGCCCGAGAGGCAGGGATACAAATTCACCCCTCCACTTT.

The V call is TRBV6-5, the J call TRBJ2-2; possibly TRBD1 for D (5 bases). Trimming removed 2 bases from V and 7 bases from J, with 14 bases in between. CDR3 length: 15 amino acids. Germline CDR1 is MNHEY and CDR2 is SVGAGI. In DNA, the CDR3 is TGTGCCAGCAGTTACGTGACAGATGGCTTCGGGGAGCTGTTTTTT. Its translation is CASSYVTDGFGELFF.

V is TRBV6-6 and J is TRBJ2-7, with TRBD1 matching over 7 bases. V dropped 4 bases and J dropped 2; count of bases not matched to a gene: 2. CDR1 and CDR2 (germline): MNHNY, SVGAGI (reference sequence). This CDR3 spans 13 amino acids. The CDR3 loop reads CASSWDRTYEQYF. As DNA, the CDR3 is TGTGCCAGCAGTTGGGACAGAACCTACGAGCAGTACTTC.

The chain is built from TRBV20-1 and TRBJ2-1, with TRBD2 matching over 11 bases. Trimming at V came to 5 bases and at J to 8 bases, leaving 5 bases not matched to a gene. The germline V gene has CDR1 DFQATT and CDR2 SNEGSKA (reference sequence). This CDR3 contains 13 residues. The CDR3 DNA follows: TGCAGTGCTGTAGCGGGGGGGCCTTATGAGCAGTTCTTC. Amino acid sequence: CSAVAGGPYEQFF.

This chain uses TRBV27 with TRBJ2-7; TRBD1 is a possible D gene (6 bases). Per the germline V gene, CDR1 is MNHEY and CDR2 is SMNVEV (reference sequence). The CDR3 length is 14 residues. V lost 3 bases to trimming and J lost 2 bases, with 11 bases between them. The DNA of the CDR3 is TGTGCCAGCAGTTTGACAGGCGACCCCTACGAGCAGTACGTC. The encoded protein is CASSLTGDPYEQYV.

J is TRBJ2-1 and V is TRBV7-9; 10 bases map to TRBD2. This CDR3 has 15 residues. J gave up 5 bases and V 5 bases, and 6 bases lay outside the gene matches. Looked up from germline, CDR1 is SEHNR and CDR2 is FQNEAQ (reference sequence). CDR3 region: CASSGRTSGDNEQFF. The CDR3 DNA reads TGTGCCAGCAGCGGTAGGACTAGCGGTGACAATGAGCAGTTCTTC.

This chain links TRBV27 with TRBJ2-3; TRBD2 aligns across 13 bases. Per the germline V gene, CDR1 is MNHEY and CDR2 is SMNVEV (reference sequence). J was trimmed by 2 bases and V by 7 bases; bases with no gene match: 3. This CDR3 is built from 15 residues. CDR3 residues: CASKGLAGTTDTQYF. In DNA, the CDR3 is TGTGCCAGCAAGGGACTAGCGGGGACCACAGATACGCAGTATTTT.

This clonotype was counted once. The chain joins TRBV11-2 to TRBJ2-1; 10 bases match TRBD2. After removal of 1 base from V and 8 bases from J, the junction contained 5 bases not matched to a gene. Germline V gives CDR1 SGHAT, CDR2 FQNNGV. The CDR3 is 15 amino acids. Here the CDR3 reads CASSLASGSSYEQFF. The CDR3 nucleotides are TGTGCCAGCAGCTTAGCTAGCGGGAGTAGCTATGAGCAGTTCTTC.

This clonotype appeared a single time. This chain joins TRBV12-3 or TRBV12-4 and TRBJ2-7; possibly TRBD1 or TRBD2 for D (5 bases each). The CDR3 is made up of 13 amino acids. The V end lost 3 bases, the J end lost 5 bases, and 11 bases lay between the germline ends. The CDR3 DNA follows: TGTGCCAGCAGTTTCGGGACCCACGACGAGCAGTACGTC. This codes for CASSFGTHDEQYV.

This clonotype was recorded only once. The chain has TRBV5-6 and TRBJ2-1, with D possibly TRBD1 on 6 matching bases. This CDR3 region has 15 residues. The ends were cut back, 1 base at V and 0 bases at J, with 8 bases in the middle. Germline CDR1 reads SGHDT; CDR2 reads YYEEEE. The DNA of the CDR3 is TGTGCCAGCAGCTTGTTAGGGGGCTCCTACAATGAGCAGTTCTTC. Protein: CASSLLGGSYNEQFF.

The count of this clonotype is one. The chain is built from TRBV5-6 and TRBJ1-5, with D possibly being TRBD1 (6 bases). V shed 4 bases and J shed 2 bases, with 10 bases lying between them. There are 14 residues in the CDR3. Germline V gene lookup returns CDR1 SGHDT and CDR2 YYEEEE. In nucleotides, the CDR3 is TGTGCCAGCAGCCAGGGGAGTGGCAATCAGCCCCAGCATTTT. This encodes CASSQGSGNQPQHF.